Below, 18 T cell receptor beta chains from the same sample are listed, as sequenced in a study of cytomegalovirus exposure and HLA in healthy donors. The PCR employed 60 Vbeta primers together with 13 Jbeta primers. Repertoires were generated with immunoSEQ multiplex PCR, while TCRdb's copy carries only in-frame clones and drops some. The sample has more than 100,000 clones, roughly 89% seen once; the top ten hold 4.5% to 6.5%. Material for sequencing was PBMCs. The receptors stem from a woman under 40 in good health and CMV-seronegative.

This clone came up once. The CDR3 loop reads CASSSVGQGSEAFF. For the CDR3, the DNA is TGTGCCAGCAGTTCTGTGGGACAGGGGAGTGAAGCTTTCTTT. The V call is TRBV28, the J call TRBJ1-1; 10 bases map to TRBD1. Trimming cost V 4 bases and J 7 bases; bases outside gene matches: 6. The length of the CDR3 is 14 residues. Germline CDR1 and CDR2: MDHEN and SYDVKM.

V is TRBV7-6 and J is TRBJ1-4; D gene uncertain. The germline gives CDR1 SGHVS, CDR2 FNYEAQ. Deletions cut 1 base from V and 5 bases from J, with 14 bases between. The CDR3 totals 16 residues. CDR3 loop: CASSLERQEQNEKLFF. The CDR3 nucleotides are TGTGCCAGCAGCTTAGAGCGGCAGGAGCAAAATGAAAAACTGTTTTTT.

V usage is TRBV28 and J usage is TRBJ2-7, with 11 nucleotides matching TRBD1. J lost 4 bases, V lost 2 bases, and 4 bases had no gene match. The CDR3 extends over 15 amino acids. CDR1 and CDR2 from the germline V gene are MDHEN and SYDVKM. The CDR3 reads CASSLGTGGLYEQYF. Written as DNA, the CDR3 is TGTGCCAGCAGTTTAGGGACAGGGGGTTTGTACGAGCAGTACTTC.

The chain has TRBV7-9 and TRBJ2-7, with TRBD1 matching over 10 bases. After removal of 6 bases from V and 4 bases from J, the junction contained 3 bases not matched to a gene. Per the germline V gene, CDR1 is SEHNR and CDR2 is FQNEAQ (reference sequence). The CDR3 has 13 amino acids. CDR3 loop: CASRGTGAYEQYF. DNA for the CDR3: TGTGCCAGCAGGGGGACAGGGGCTTACGAGCAGTACTTC.

CDR3 nucleotide sequence: TGCGCCAGCAGCCTTAGGGGTGTAGCTAATGAAAAACTGTTTTTT. Its translation is CASSLRGVANEKLFF. The chain joins TRBV4-1 to TRBJ1-4, with a tentative D call TRBD1 (5 bases). CDR3 size: 15 residues. Trimming pared 4 bases from V and 3 bases from J, leaving 12 bases between. CDR1 MGHRA and CDR2 YSYEKL come from the germline V gene.

The rearrangement links TRBV5-4 to TRBJ1-1; D is uncertain. V was clipped by 0 bases and J by 8 bases, with 11 bases between them. The CDR3 is 13 amino acids. CDR1 is SGHNT and CDR2 is YYREEE in the germline V gene (reference sequence). The CDR3 reads CASSLVGPGEAFF. DNA of the CDR3: TGTGCCAGCAGCTTGGTAGGCCCCGGGGAAGCTTTCTTT.

This chain uses TRBV12-1 with TRBJ1-3; the table names TRBD1, a call not compared with the DNA. TRBV12-1 is shown as a pseudogene. The CDR3 has 15 amino acids. The CDR3 loop reads CASSFLTGGGNTIYF. CDR3 nucleotides: TGTGCCAGCAGCTTTCTCACAGGGGGAGGAAACACCATATATTTT.

V gene TRBV6-4 combines with J gene TRBJ2-1; D is perhaps TRBD1 (6 bases). The CDR3 covers 14 residues. The germline V and J ends were trimmed by 3 bases and 4 bases, with 10 bases remaining between them. CDR1 and CDR2 (germline): MRHNA, SNTAGT. The CDR3 here is CASSEGGTYNEQFF. For the CDR3, the DNA is TGTGCCAGCAGTGAAGGGGGTACTTACAATGAGCAGTTCTTC.

The rearrangement joins TRBV10-3 to TRBJ2-3, with 7 bases lining up with TRBD2. CDR3 length equals 17 residues. V shed 1 base, J shed 2 bases, and the junction held 9 bases outside the gene matches. The germline CDR1 and CDR2 sequences are ENHRY and SYGVKD. DNA for the CDR3: TGTGCCATCAGTGAGTTAGCGCGGGAGATATACACAGATACGCAGTATTTT. This codes for CAISELAREIYTDTQYF.

In its sample, this clone was seen once. The chain combines TRBV2 with TRBJ2-1; tentative D call: TRBD1 (6 bases). The CDR3 loop spans 15 amino acids. Deletions cut 2 bases from V and 5 bases from J, with 13 bases between. Germline V lookup: CDR1 SNHLY, CDR2 FYNNEI. The CDR3 spells CASSETGHGNNEQFF. The CDR3 DNA reads TGTGCCAGCAGTGAAACAGGGCATGGTAACAATGAGCAGTTCTTC.

The chain employs TRBV13 and TRBJ1-2, with 8 bases lining up with TRBD1. V lost 3 bases to trimming and J lost 8 bases; unmatched junction nucleotides: 8. This CDR3 is built from 14 residues. Germline V gene lookup returns CDR1 PRHDT and CDR2 FYEKMQ (reference sequence). CDR3 residues: CASSFLQGAGGYTF. DNA for the CDR3: TGTGCCAGCAGCTTTTTGCAGGGGGCGGGGGGCTACACCTTC.

This chain connects TRBV4-1 to TRBJ2-3, with 11 positions matching TRBD2. Germline-derived CDR1 and CDR2 are MGHRA and YSYEKL. Germline trimming cut 1 base from V and 2 bases from J; bases unmatched to any gene: 2. The CDR3 loop spans 16 amino acids. CDR3 in amino acids: CASSQGLAGNTDTQYF. The CDR3 DNA sequence: TGCGCCAGCAGCCAAGGACTAGCGGGGAACACAGATACGCAGTATTTT.

V usage is TRBV9 and J usage is TRBJ2-2; a weak D match, TRBD2 (6 bases). Germline loops: CDR1 SGDLS, CDR2 YYNGEE. The V end lost 4 bases, the J end lost 0 bases, and 10 bases lay between the germline ends. The CDR3 runs to 15 residues. CDR3 nucleotides: TGTGCCAGCAGCCAAGCGGGCTCGAACACCGGGGAGCTGTTTTTT. This codes for CASSQAGSNTGELFF.

This clone is medium-sized by share. Mismatch with germline at one junction end may stem from a read error. The chain is built from TRBV6-5 and TRBJ2-1; 11 nucleotides match TRBD2. The CDR3 has 16 amino acids. Per the germline V gene, CDR1 is MNHEY and CDR2 is SVGAGI. CDR3 loop: CASTYSTLAGANEQFF. CDR3 nucleotide sequence: TGTGCCAGCACTTACAGTACACTAGCGGGGGCCAATGAGCAGTTCTTC.

The rearrangement links TRBV11-2 to TRBJ2-7, with TRBD1 matching over 7 bases. With 4 bases clipped from V and 2 bases from J, the junction kept 11 bases outside the gene matches. The CDR3 loop spans 16 amino acids. Per the germline V gene, CDR1 is SGHAT and CDR2 is FQNNGV. CDR3 loop: CASSSHRDSRPYEQYF. The CDR3 coding sequence is TGTGCCAGCAGCTCCCACCGGGACAGTAGACCCTACGAGCAGTACTTC.

The chain has TRBV5-1 and TRBJ2-7; 11 positions match TRBD2. Germline V gene lookup returns CDR1 SGHRS and CDR2 YFSETQ. The V and J ends lost 0 bases and 0 bases, in that order; junction bases with no gene match: 2. The CDR3 spans 16 residues. CDR3 nucleotide sequence: TGCGCCAGCAGCTTGGGACTAGCGGGACTCTCCTACGAGCAGTACTTC. Amino acid sequence: CASSLGLAGLSYEQYF.

V gene TRBV4-3 combines with J gene TRBJ2-3; 7 nucleotides align to TRBD2. Trimming cost V 4 bases and J 2 bases; bases outside gene matches: 12. The CDR3 contains 17 residues. The V gene's germline CDR1 is LGHNA and CDR2 YSLEER. The CDR3 reads CASSPTIMGGVTDTQYF. The CDR3 nucleotides are TGCGCCAGCAGCCCTACAATAATGGGGGGGGTCACAGATACGCAGTATTTT.

This chain joins TRBV27 and TRBJ2-3, with D hard to call. The CDR3 runs to 16 residues. Looked up from germline, CDR1 is MNHEY and CDR2 is SMNVEV (reference sequence). V was pared by 5 bases and J by 2 bases, with 17 bases between. CDR3 coding DNA: TGTGCCAGCAGTCTAGAGACCTTTCCCGACACAGATACGCAGTATTTT. Translating gives CASSLETFPDTDTQYF.